Listed below are T cell receptor beta chains from one sample, sequenced in a study of shared clonotypes between healthy human individuals. TCRdb's table, derived via immunoSEQ multiplex PCR, lists solely in-frame clones and lacks some. The table has about 1.1 million clones, around three quarters seen once. Source material: memory CD4+ T cells from PBMCs. Source of these receptors: a man younger than 30 in good health. Some clones in this sample may be carry-over from other donors' samples. Both conserved end residues are part of each CDR3. The D gene is left open where the match is weak. The size of a clone is reported for some rows only, either as once, few or many, or as a class for expanded clones.

d_gene	abundance	v_gene	j_gene	CDR3nt	CDR3aa
TRBD2	few	TRBV28	TRBJ2-7	TGTGCCAGCAGTGCCGGGACTAGCGGGAGGGCCAGCGAGCAGTACTTC	CASSAGTSGRASEQYF
TRBD2	many	TRBV9	TRBJ2-1	TGTGCCAGCAGCCCGGAGGGGACTAGTTTGTACAATGAGCAGTTCTTC	CASSPEGTSLYNEQFF
.	.	TRBV5-6	TRBJ1-4	TGTGCCAGCAGCTTGTATGTGGGTAATGAAAAACTGTTTTTT	CASSLYVGNEKLFF
TRBD1	.	TRBV5-1	TRBJ2-1	TGCGCCAGCAGCTTGCAGGGGGAATCCTACAATGAGCAGTTCTTC	CASSLQGESYNEQFF
.	.	TRBV18	TRBJ2-7	TGTGCCAGCTCGTCCCTGGCCTCTGCAGACTACGAGCAGTACTTC	CASSSLASADYEQYF
TRBD1	.	TRBV9	TRBJ2-7	TGTGCCAGCAGCGTAGTGGGGACAGGGATATACGAGCAGTACTTC	CASSVVGTGIYEQYF
.	.	TRBV11-2	TRBJ1-3	TGTGCCAGCAGCTCCCAAGCGGGAAACACCATATATTTT	CASSSQAGNTIYF
TRBD1	.	TRBV19	TRBJ2-1	TGTGCCAGTAGCCGGGACAGGGGGTATGAGCAGTTCTTC	CASSRDRGYEQFF
.	.	TRBV5-1	TRBJ2-5	TGCGCCAGCAGAAGGAATAGCCCCCAAGAGACCCAGTACTTC	CASRRNSPQETQYF
.	.	TRBV28	TRBJ1-1	TGTGCCAGCAGCCCGGGGGGGGCAACGAACACTGAAGCTTTCTTT	CASSPGGATNTEAFF
.	.	TRBV5-6	TRBJ2-7	TGTGCCAGCAGGTGGAGGGGCAGCTACGAGCAGTACTTC	CASRWRGSYEQYF
TRBD2	once	TRBV29-1	TRBJ2-3	TGCAGCGTTGAAGAACTAGCGAGTGCAGATACGCAGTATTTT	CSVEELASADTQYF
TRBD2	.	TRBV6-1	TRBJ2-7	TGTGCCAGCAGCGCCTTAGCGGGAGGCCGTTACGAGCAGTACTTC	CASSALAGGRYEQYF
TRBD2	.	TRBV6-4	TRBJ2-1	TGTGCCAGCAGTGACTCCGGGACTAGCCCCAATGAGCAGTTCTTC	CASSDSGTSPNEQFF
.	.	TRBV21-1	TRBJ2-1	TGTGCCAGCAGCAAAGAGGGTGAAAGGCAAACCCAGCAGTTCTTC	CASSKEGERQTQQFF
.	.	TRBV27	TRBJ1-5	TGTGCCAGCAGTTTAGGAGGGTTAAGAAATCAGCCCCAGCATTTT	CASSLGGLRNQPQHF
.	.	TRBV28	TRBJ2-5	TGTGCCAGCGGACGCCTACCTCGAGAGACCCAGTACTTC	CASGRLPRETQYF
TRBD1	.	TRBV5-4	TRBJ2-4	TGTGCCAGCAGCTCGGGACAGAAAAACATTCAGTACTTC	CASSSGQKNIQYF
.	.	TRBV14	TRBJ2-1	TGTGCCAGCAGTCGATACAGTGAGCAGTTCTTC	CASSRYSEQFF
TRBD2	.	TRBV5-6	TRBJ2-1	TGTGCCAGCAGCTTAGGGGGACTAGCATATGAGCAGTTCTTC	CASSLGGLAYEQFF
TRBD2	.	TRBV18	TRBJ2-3	TGTGCCAGCTCACGACCCGGGACTAGGAGTGCAGATACGCAGTATTTT	CASSRPGTRSADTQYF
.	.	TRBV11-2	TRBJ2-1	TGTGCCAGCAGCTTAGTTGGGGGCGGGGGCTACAATGAGCAGTTCTTC	CASSLVGGGGYNEQFF
.	.	TRBV18	TRBJ2-7	TGTGCCAGCTCACCACCAGGGCAGGGCGGCGAGCAGTACTTC	CASSPPGQGGEQYF
.	.	TRBV10-3	TRBJ2-2	TGTGCCATCAGTCCCTCAGGAAACCTGAACACCGGGGAGCTGTTTTTT	CAISPSGNLNTGELFF
.	.	TRBV5-4	TRBJ1-1	TGTGCCAGCAGCTGGGCACAGGGCGGGGGAGACACTGAAGCTTTCTTT	CASSWAQGGGDTEAFF
.	once	TRBV7-3	TRBJ2-5	TGTGCCAGCAGCTTAACTCGGGAAGAGACCCAGTACTTC	CASSLTREETQYF
TRBD1	.	TRBV30	TRBJ2-2	TGTGCCTGGTCCCGGGACAGGGGGACCGGGGAGCTGTTTTTT	CAWSRDRGTGELFF
TRBD2	once	TRBV4-1	TRBJ2-3	TGCGCCAGCAGCCAAGACTTTAGCGGGGCCACAGATACGCGGTATTTT	CASSQDFSGATDTRYF
.	.	TRBV4-2	TRBJ2-3	TGTGCCAGCAGCCTCCCCCGAGAGGCAGGGGGCACAGATACGCAGTATTTT	CASSLPREAGGTDTQYF
.	.	TRBV28	TRBJ2-7	TGTGCCAGCAGTCCTCCCCGACAGGCTTACTCCTACGAGCAGTACTTC	CASSPPRQAYSYEQYF
.	once	TRBV14	TRBJ2-1	TGTGCCAGCAGCCAAGAATGGCATGTGACAGGAGCATACAATGAGCAGTTCTTC	CASSQEWHVTGAYNEQFF
TRBD1	few	TRBV6-6	TRBJ1-1	TGTGCCAGCAGTTTGGGACAGGGGGGGATTGCTTTCTTT	CASSLGQGGIAFF
TRBD2	once	TRBV2	TRBJ2-7	TGTGCCAGCCGTCTAGCGGGAGGGGGAGGGGTTCAATCCTACGAGCAGTACTTC	CASRLAGGGGVQSYEQYF
.	.	TRBV30	TRBJ2-3	TGTGCCTGGAGTTTACAGACCCCTAGGATGGCCACAGATACGCAGTATTTT	CAWSLQTPRMATDTQYF
.	.	TRBV28	TRBJ2-7	TGTGCCAGCAGTTTTCCTCCCCCACCGGGAAGGGCGGGGTACGAGCAGTACTTC	CASSFPPPPGRAGYEQYF